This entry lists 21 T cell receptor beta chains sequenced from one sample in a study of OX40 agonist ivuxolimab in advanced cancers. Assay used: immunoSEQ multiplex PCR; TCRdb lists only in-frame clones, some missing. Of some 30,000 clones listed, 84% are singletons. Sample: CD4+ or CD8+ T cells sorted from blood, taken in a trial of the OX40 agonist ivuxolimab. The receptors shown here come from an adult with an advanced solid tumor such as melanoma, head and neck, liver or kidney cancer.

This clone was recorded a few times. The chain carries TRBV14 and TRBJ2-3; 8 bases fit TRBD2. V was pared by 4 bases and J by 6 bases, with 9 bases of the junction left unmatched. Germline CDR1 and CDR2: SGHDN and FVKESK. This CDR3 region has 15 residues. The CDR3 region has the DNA TGTGCCAGCAGCCCCACGGGGGGGCTTGGGGATACGCAGTATTTT. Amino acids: CASSPTGGLGDTQYF.

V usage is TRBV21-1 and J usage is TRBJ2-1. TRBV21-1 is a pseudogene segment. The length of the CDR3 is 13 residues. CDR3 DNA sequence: TGTGCCAGCACTTCACTGGGGTACAATGAGCAGTTCTTC. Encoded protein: CASTSLGYNEQFF.

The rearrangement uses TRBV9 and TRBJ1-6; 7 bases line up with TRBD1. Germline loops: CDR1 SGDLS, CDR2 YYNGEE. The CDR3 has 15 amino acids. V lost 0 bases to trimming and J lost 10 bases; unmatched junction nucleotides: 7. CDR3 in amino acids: CASSVVEGAGSPLHF. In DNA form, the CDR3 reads TGTGCCAGCAGCGTAGTGGAGGGGGCCGGATCACCCCTCCACTTT. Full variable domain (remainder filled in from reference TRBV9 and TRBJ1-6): DSGVTQTPKHLITATGQRVTLRCSPRSGDLSVYWYQQSLDQGLQFLIQYYNGEERAKGNILERFSAQQFPDLHSELNLSSLELGDSALYFCASSVVEGAGSPLHFGNGTRLTVT.

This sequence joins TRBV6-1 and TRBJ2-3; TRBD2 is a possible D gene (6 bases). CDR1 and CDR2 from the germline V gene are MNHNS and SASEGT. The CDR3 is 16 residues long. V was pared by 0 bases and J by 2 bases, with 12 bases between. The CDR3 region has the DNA TGTGCCAGCAGTGAAGCGCCGGGGGAGCTCACAGATACGCAGTATTTT. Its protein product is CASSEAPGELTDTQYF.

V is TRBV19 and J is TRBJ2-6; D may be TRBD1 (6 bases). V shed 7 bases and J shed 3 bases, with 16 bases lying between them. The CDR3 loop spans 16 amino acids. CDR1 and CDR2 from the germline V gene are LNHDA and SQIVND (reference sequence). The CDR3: CASIQVGADGANVLTF. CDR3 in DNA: TGTGCCAGTATCCAAGTGGGGGCGGATGGGGCCAACGTCCTGACTTTC. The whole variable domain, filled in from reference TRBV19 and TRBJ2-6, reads DGGITQSPKYLFRKEGQNVTLSCEQNLNHDAMYWYRQDPGQGLRLIYYSQIVNDFQKGDIAEGYSVSREKKESFPLTVTSAQKNPTAFYLCASIQVGADGANVLTFGAGSRLTVL.

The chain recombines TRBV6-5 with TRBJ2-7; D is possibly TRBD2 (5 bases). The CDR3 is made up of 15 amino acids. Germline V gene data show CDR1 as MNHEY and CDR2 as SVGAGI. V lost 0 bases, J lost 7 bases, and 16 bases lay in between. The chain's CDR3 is CASSYSRATSGEQYF. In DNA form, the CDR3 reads TGTGCCAGCAGTTACTCTAGGGCCACCTCGGGAGAGCAGTACTTC.

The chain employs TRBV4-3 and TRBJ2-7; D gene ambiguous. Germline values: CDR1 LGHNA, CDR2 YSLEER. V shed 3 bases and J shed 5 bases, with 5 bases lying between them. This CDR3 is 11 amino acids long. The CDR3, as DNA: TGCGCCAGCAGCCACCTAAACGAGCAGTACTTC. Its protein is CASSHLNEQYF.

DNA of the CDR3: TGTGCCAGCAGGCCTCTGGGGGCGGGGACTGAAGCTTTCTTT. Its translation is CASRPLGAGTEAFF. V gene TRBV6-5 combines with J gene TRBJ1-1; weak D call: TRBD1 (6 bases). Germline V gene sequence: CDR1 MNHEY, CDR2 SVGAGI. Deletions cut 6 bases from V and 5 bases from J, with 16 bases between. The CDR3 consists of 14 residues.

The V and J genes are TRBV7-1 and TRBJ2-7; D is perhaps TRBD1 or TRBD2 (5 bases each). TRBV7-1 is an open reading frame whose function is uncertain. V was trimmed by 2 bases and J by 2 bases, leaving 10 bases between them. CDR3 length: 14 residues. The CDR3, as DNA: TGTGCCAGCAGCTCAACCGGGGCTCCCTACGAGCAGTACTTC. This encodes CASSSTGAPYEQYF.

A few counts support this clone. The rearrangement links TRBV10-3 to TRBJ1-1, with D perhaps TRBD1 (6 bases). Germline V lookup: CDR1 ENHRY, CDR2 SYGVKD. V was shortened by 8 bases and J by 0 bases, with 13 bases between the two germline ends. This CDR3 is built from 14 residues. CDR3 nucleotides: TGTGCCATCGGGGGCCAGGGAGTGAACACTGAAGCTTTCTTT. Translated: CAIGGQGVNTEAFF.

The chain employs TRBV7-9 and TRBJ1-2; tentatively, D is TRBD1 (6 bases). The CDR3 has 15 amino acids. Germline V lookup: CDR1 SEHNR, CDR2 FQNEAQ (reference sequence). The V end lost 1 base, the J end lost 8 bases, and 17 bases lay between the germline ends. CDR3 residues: CASSLEQGMVDGYTF. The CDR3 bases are TGTGCCAGCAGCTTAGAACAGGGTATGGTTGACGGCTACACCTTC.

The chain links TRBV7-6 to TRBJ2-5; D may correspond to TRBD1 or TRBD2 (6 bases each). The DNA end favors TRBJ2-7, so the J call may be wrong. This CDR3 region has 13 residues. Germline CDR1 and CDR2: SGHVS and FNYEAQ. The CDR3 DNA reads TGTGCCAGCAGCTTAGGGGGGGCCAACGAGCAGTACTTC. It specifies CASSLGGANEQYF.

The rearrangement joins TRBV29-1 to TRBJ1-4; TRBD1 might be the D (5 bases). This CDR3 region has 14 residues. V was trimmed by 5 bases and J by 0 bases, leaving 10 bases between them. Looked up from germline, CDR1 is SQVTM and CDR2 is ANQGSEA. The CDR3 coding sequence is TGCAGCGTTACTGACAGCACAACTAATGAAAAACTGTTTTTT. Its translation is CSVTDSTTNEKLFF.

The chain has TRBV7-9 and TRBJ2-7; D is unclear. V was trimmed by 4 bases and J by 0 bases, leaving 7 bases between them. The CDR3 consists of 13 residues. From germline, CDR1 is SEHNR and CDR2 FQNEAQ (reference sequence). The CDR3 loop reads CASSSSLSYEQYF. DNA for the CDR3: TGTGCCAGCAGCTCAAGTCTCTCCTACGAGCAGTACTTC.

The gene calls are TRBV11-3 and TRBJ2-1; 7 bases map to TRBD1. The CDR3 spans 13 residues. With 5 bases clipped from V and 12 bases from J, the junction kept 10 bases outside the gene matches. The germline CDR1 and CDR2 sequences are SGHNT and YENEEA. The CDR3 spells CASSTRDRKRQFF. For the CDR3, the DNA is TGTGCCAGCAGCACCCGGGACAGAAAGCGGCAGTTCTTC.

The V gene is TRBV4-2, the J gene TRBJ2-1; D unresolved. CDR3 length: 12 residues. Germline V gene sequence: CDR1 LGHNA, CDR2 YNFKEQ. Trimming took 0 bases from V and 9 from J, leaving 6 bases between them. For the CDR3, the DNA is TGTGCCAGCAGCCAAGATCGATCTGAGCAGTTCTTC. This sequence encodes CASSQDRSEQFF.

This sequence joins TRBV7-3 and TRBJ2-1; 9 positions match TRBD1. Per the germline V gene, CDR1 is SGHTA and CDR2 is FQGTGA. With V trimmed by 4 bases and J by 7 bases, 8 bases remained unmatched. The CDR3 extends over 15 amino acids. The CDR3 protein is CASSSGAGTGNEQFF. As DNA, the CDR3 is TGTGCCAGCAGCTCTGGGGCCGGGACAGGGAATGAGCAGTTCTTC.

The CDR3 sequence is CASSFPWGHDNEQFF. Written as DNA, the CDR3 is TGTGCCAGCAGTTTCCCCTGGGGGCATGATAATGAGCAGTTCTTC. This chain uses TRBV28 with TRBJ2-1, with a weak D call TRBD1 (6 bases). V was pared by 3 bases and J by 7 bases, with 16 bases between. CDR3 length equals 15 residues. The germline V gene encodes CDR1 MDHEN and CDR2 SYDVKM.

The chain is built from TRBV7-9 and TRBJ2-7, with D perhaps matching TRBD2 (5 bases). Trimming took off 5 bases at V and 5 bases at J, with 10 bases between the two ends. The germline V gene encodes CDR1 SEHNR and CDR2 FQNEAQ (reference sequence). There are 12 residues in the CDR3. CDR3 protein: CASSHPGDEQYF. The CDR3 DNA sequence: TGTGCCAGCAGCCACCCCGGGGACGAGCAGTACTTC. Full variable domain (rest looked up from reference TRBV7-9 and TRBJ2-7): DTGVSQNPRHKITKRGQNVTFRCDPISEHNRLYWYRQTLGQGPEFLTYFQNEAQLEKSRLLSDRFSAERPKGSFSTLEIQRTEQGDSAMYLCASSHPGDEQYFGPGTRLTVT.

The CDR3 is CASSWGQPHEQFF. CDR3 DNA: TGTGCCAGCAGCTGGGGTCAGCCCCATGAGCAGTTCTTC. The rearrangement uses TRBV11-2 and TRBJ2-1; D is uncertain. From germline, CDR1 is SGHAT and CDR2 FQNNGV. Deletions cut 4 bases from V and 8 bases from J, with 12 bases between. CDR3 length equals 13 residues.

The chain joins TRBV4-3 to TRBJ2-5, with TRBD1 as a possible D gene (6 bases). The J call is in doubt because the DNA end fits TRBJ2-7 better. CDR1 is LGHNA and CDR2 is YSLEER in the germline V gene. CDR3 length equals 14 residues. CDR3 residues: CASSQDRGPYEQYF. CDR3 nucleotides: TGCGCCAGCAGCCAAGACAGGGGCCCCTACGAGCAGTACTTC.